This T cell receptor beta chain was recorded in a study of T-cell memory formation after mild COVID-19. Barcoded TCR alpha and TCR beta cDNA libraries with UMIs came from 5'RACE using constant-segment primers. TCRdb ran MiXCR on the 5' RACE reads and lists one entry per CDR3 protein. The sample has about 81,000 distinct CDR3 sequences, around 25% seen once. The CDR3 is 16 amino acids. Trimming stripped 8 bases from V and 0 bases from J, with 17 bases between. CDR1 and CDR2 from the germline V gene are SGHDN and FVKESK. On this clonotype: Its antigen is undetermined.

Study results and limitations: CD4/CD8 balance characterized clones contracting day 15 to 85, and CD4+ skew characterized later expanders. Among contracting clones, CD4+ were mainly CM/EM and CD8+ enriched in EMRA. Whether second-wave clones peaking at day 37 were SARS-CoV-2 specific went unconfirmed.

The TCR was taken from a man aged 18-30 years who had mild COVID-19 (a few samples of this study predate the infection). Cell type and time point are not known. The rearrangement uses TRBV14 and TRBJ2-1; weak D call: TRBD1 (7 bases). Sequencing was carried out using PBMCs or a T cell subset sorted from them (not recorded which). DNA for the CDR3: TGTGCCAGCGCAAACCGGGGGACAGACTCCTACAATGAGCAGTTCTTC. Translated: CASANRGTDSYNEQFF. Complete variable domain (other parts from reference TRBV14 and TRBJ2-1): EAGVTQFPSHSVIEKGQTVTLRCDPISGHDNLYWYRRVMGKEIKFLLHFVKESKQDESGMPNNRFLAERTGGTYSTLKVQPAELEDSGVYFCASANRGTDSYNEQFFGPGTRLTVL.